These 26 T cell receptor beta chains originate from one sample sequenced in a study of T-cell memory formation after mild COVID-19. TCRdb passed the 5' RACE reads through MiXCR, listing each CDR3 protein once. The data show about 150,000 distinct CDR3 sequences, with almost 25% seen just once and less than 25% held by the top ten. The sample taken for sequencing was PBMCs or a T cell subset sorted from them (not recorded which). These TCRs come from an adult woman who had mild COVID-19 (a few samples of this study predate the infection). Cell type and time point are not known.

The chain recombines TRBV4-3 with TRBJ1-1; D perhaps matches TRBD1 (5 bases). V lost 7 bases and J 1 base, leaving 16 bases between the germline ends. This CDR3 is built from 15 residues. From germline, CDR1 is LGHNA and CDR2 YSLEER. The CDR3 nucleotides read TGCGCCAGCAAGTCTAGTTGGGGGACGAACACTGAAGCTTTCTTT. It encodes CASKSSWGTNTEAFF.

The chain has TRBV7-3 and TRBJ1-2, with 8 positions matching TRBD1. Germline trimming cut 5 bases from V and 4 bases from J; bases unmatched to any gene: 3. The CDR3 length is 13 residues. Germline loops: CDR1 SGHTA, CDR2 FQGTGA. The chain's CDR3 is CASSQTGAYGYTF. The CDR3 bases are TGTGCCAGCAGCCAGACAGGGGCCTATGGCTACACCTTC.

This chain links TRBV13 with TRBJ2-3; D is possibly TRBD1 (5 bases). The CDR3 length is 13 residues. The V gene's germline CDR1 is PRHDT and CDR2 FYEKMQ (reference sequence). With 1 base removed from V and 6 bases from J, the gap between germline ends came to 8 bases. DNA of the CDR3: TGTGCCAGCAGCTTAGCAGGGCGGGATACGCAGTATTTT. Translated, it gives CASSLAGRDTQYF.

The V and J genes are TRBV4-3 and TRBJ2-4; D possibly corresponds to TRBD2 (5 bases). The CDR3 totals 17 residues. V gave up 0 bases and J gave up 2 bases, with 14 bases separating them. Germline assignment: CDR1 LGHNA and CDR2 YSLEER. In DNA, the CDR3 is TGCGCCAGCAGCCAAGATAAGGAGTGGAGGACCAAAAACATTCAGTACTTC. Amino acid sequence: CASSQDKEWRTKNIQYF.

The chain links TRBV5-1 to TRBJ2-5, with 9 bases fitting TRBD2. The CDR3 sequence is 15 residues long. Germline trimming cut 2 bases from V and 4 bases from J; bases unmatched to any gene: 6. Germline CDR1 and CDR2: SGHRS and YFSETQ. CDR3 in DNA: TGCGCCAGCAGCTTCGGGACTAGCCATGGAGAGACCCAGTACTTC. Amino acid sequence: CASSFGTSHGETQYF.

V and J are TRBV4-3 and TRBJ2-1, with D perhaps matching TRBD1 (6 bases). The CDR3 is 18 amino acids. CDR1 LGHNA and CDR2 YSLEER come from the germline V gene. Trimming removed 1 base from V and 3 bases from J, with 19 bases in between. DNA of the CDR3: TGCGCCAGCAGCCAAGCGGGTCCCGGGACATCCTTCTACAATGAGCAGTTCTTC. It encodes CASSQAGPGTSFYNEQFF.

This clonotype turned up a few times. The CDR3 loop is CASVGEITQYF. The DNA for the CDR3 is TGCGCCAGCGTGGGGGAAATTACGCAGTATTTT. This chain uses TRBV23-1 with TRBJ2-3; perhaps D is TRBD1 or TRBD2 (5 bases each). TRBV23-1 is an open reading frame whose function is uncertain. Trimming pared 8 bases from V and 8 bases from J, leaving 11 bases between. CDR3 length: 11 amino acids.

This CDR3 reads CASSSRDRHENTGELFF. The CDR3 coding sequence is TGTGCCAGCAGTTCCCGGGACAGGCACGAGAACACCGGGGAGCTGTTTTTT. The chain combines TRBV12-3 or TRBV12-4 with TRBJ2-2; TRBD1 matches 8 bases. This CDR3 comprises 17 residues. Trimming took 4 bases from V and 1 from J; bases not matched to a gene: 8.

This sequence joins TRBV7-9 and TRBJ2-7; either TRBD1 or TRBD2 may supply D (5 bases each). The V gene's germline CDR1 is SEHNR and CDR2 FQNEAQ (reference sequence). CDR3 size: 14 residues. Trimming shortened V by 6 bases and J by 6 bases, and 18 bases separated the two germline ends. CDR3 DNA: TGTGCCAGCAGGAAAGGGGACCCGCCTGGCGAGCAGTACTTC. Translation: CASRKGDPPGEQYF.

The chain links TRBV12-3 or TRBV12-4 to TRBJ2-7; the D gene is possibly TRBD1 (6 bases). V lost 4 bases to trimming and J lost 0 bases, with 10 bases between them. The CDR3 covers 14 residues. For the CDR3, the DNA is TGTGCCAGCAGTTGGACAGCCCCCTCCTACGAGCAGTACTTC. This translates into CASSWTAPSYEQYF.

This clonotype was detected only a few times. The V and J genes are TRBV6-2 or TRBV6-3 and TRBJ2-7; no reliable D call. The CDR3 covers 14 residues. CDR1 and CDR2 (germline): MNHEY, SVGEGT. Trimming removed 7 bases at V and 3 bases at J, with 16 bases between. The CDR3 region is CASMLPRNGYEQYF. The DNA for the CDR3 is TGTGCCAGCATGTTGCCACGGAACGGCTACGAGCAGTACTTC.

This clonotype was counted only a few times. The chain recombines TRBV21-1 with TRBJ2-1; TRBD2, the table's D call, lacks a check against the DNA. TRBV21-1 is reported as a pseudogene. The CDR3 runs 16 residues. The CDR3 bases are TGTGCCAGCAGCAAAGCGCGACTAGAAAGTATGGATGAGCAGTTCTTC. This gives the protein CASSKARLESMDEQFF.

The chain uses TRBV4-2 and TRBJ1-5; TRBD1 might be the D (5 bases). CDR1 and CDR2 (germline): LGHNA, YNFKEQ. The V end was cut by 0 bases, the J end by 0 bases, with 12 bases between. This CDR3 is 17 amino acids long. The CDR3 region is CASSQDGAAYSNQPQHF. The CDR3 nucleotides read TGTGCCAGCAGCCAAGATGGGGCGGCTTATAGCAATCAGCCCCAGCATTTT.

The rearrangement joins TRBV12-3 or TRBV12-4 to TRBJ2-7; TRBD2 agrees at 11 bases. This CDR3 is built from 16 residues. V lost 7 bases to trimming and J lost 4 bases; unmatched junction nucleotides: 12. The CDR3 DNA sequence: TGTGCCAGCACCGTAGCGGGAGGGCCGGAAGCGTACGAGCAGTACTTC. Encoded protein: CASTVAGGPEAYEQYF.

This clonotype turned up a few times. This sequence joins TRBV6-5 and TRBJ1-6, with D possibly being TRBD1 (5 bases). V lost 0 bases to trimming and J lost 0 bases, with 9 bases between them. Germline V CDR1 and CDR2: MNHEY, SVGAGI. The CDR3 contains 17 residues. This CDR3 reads CASSYSTESSYNSPLHF. CDR3 nucleotide sequence: TGTGCCAGCAGTTACTCGACAGAGAGCTCCTATAATTCACCCCTCCACTTT.

The chain carries TRBV13 and TRBJ2-7; D is unclear. The CDR3 has 14 amino acids. Trimming removed 2 bases from V and 0 bases from J, with 8 bases in between. CDR1 is PRHDT and CDR2 is FYEKMQ in the germline V gene (reference sequence). The CDR3 nucleotides read TGTGCCAGCAGCTTACTGTTCCGCTCCTACGAGCAGTACTTC. Translating gives CASSLLFRSYEQYF.

V usage is TRBV12-2 and J usage is TRBJ2-4. TRBV12-2 is reported as a pseudogene. The length of the CDR3 is 19 residues. CDR3 sequence: CASRLAGWVLPRAKNIQYF. DNA for the CDR3: TGTGCAAGTCGCTTAGCGGGCTGGGTCCTACCTAGGGCCAAAAACATTCAGTACTTC.

In its sample, this clonotype was seen a few times. The V and J genes are TRBV29-1 and TRBJ2-2; no firm D call. The V end lost 5 bases, the J end lost 1 base, and 14 bases lay between the germline ends. This CDR3 comprises 15 residues. Germline loops: CDR1 SQVTM, CDR2 ANQGSEA. This CDR3 reads CSVPRPHMNTGELFF. The CDR3 DNA reads TGCAGCGTTCCCCGACCGCATATGAACACCGGGGAGCTGTTTTTT.

V gene TRBV27 combines with J gene TRBJ2-7; D might be TRBD1 (7 bases). The CDR3 consists of 15 residues. CDR1 and CDR2 (germline): MNHEY, SMNVEV (reference sequence). V was pared by 5 bases and J by 0 bases, with 14 bases between. The CDR3 nucleotides read TGTGCCAGCAGTCCTGCGGGACAGAGCTCCTACGAGCAGTACTTC. Amino acids: CASSPAGQSSYEQYF.

This chain uses TRBV12-3 or TRBV12-4 with TRBJ2-5; 10 nucleotides agree with TRBD1. The CDR3 totals 14 residues. V lost 4 bases to trimming and J lost 4 bases; unmatched junction nucleotides: 3. The DNA of the CDR3 is TGTGCCAGCAGTTCGACAGGGGGCCTAGAGACCCAGTACTTC. Residues: CASSSTGGLETQYF.

This clonotype was detected once. CDR3 nucleotides: TGTGCCAGCAGCCCGACCCCGGGACTAGCGGGAGGGAAAAATGAGCAGTACTTC. Its translation: CASSPTPGLAGGKNEQYF. The J gene is TRBJ2-7, the V gene TRBV7-6, with 16 nucleotides matching TRBD2. V lost 5 bases and J lost 7; bases outside the gene matches: 14. The CDR3 consists of 18 residues. The germline V gene encodes CDR1 SGHVS and CDR2 FNYEAQ.

This chain connects TRBV12-3 or TRBV12-4 to TRBJ2-7; tentatively, D is TRBD1 (5 bases). Trimming cost V 1 base and J 1 base, with 14 bases left between them. The CDR3 has 16 amino acids. In DNA, the CDR3 is TGTGCCAGCAGTTTAGGTTTTAGGGGATCATCCTACGAGCAGTACTTC. Protein sequence: CASSLGFRGSSYEQYF.

In DNA, the CDR3 is TGTGCCAGCAGCGGGACAGGGTCTCTCTCCTACGAGCAGTACTTC. Translating it yields CASSGTGSLSYEQYF. The genes are TRBV9 and TRBJ2-7, with 8 bases matching TRBD1. The V and J ends lost 3 bases and 0 bases, in that order; junction bases with no gene match: 5. The CDR3 spans 15 residues. Per the germline V gene, CDR1 is SGDLS and CDR2 is YYNGEE.

The chain recombines TRBV27 with TRBJ2-7, with D tentatively TRBD1 (6 bases). This CDR3 region has 14 residues. V lost 7 bases and J 1 base, leaving 14 bases between the germline ends. The germline V gene encodes CDR1 MNHEY and CDR2 SMNVEV (reference sequence). This CDR3 is CASNPTGPSYEQYF. In nucleotides, the CDR3 is TGTGCCAGCAACCCGACAGGACCATCCTACGAGCAGTACTTC.

The J gene is TRBJ2-3, the V gene TRBV4-3; D may be TRBD2 (6 bases). The CDR3 runs 15 residues. Germline lookup yields CDR1 LGHNA and CDR2 YSLEER. Trimming took 1 base from V and 5 from J, leaving 13 bases between them. The CDR3 DNA reads TGCGCCAGCAGCCAAGTTTGGGGAGCGGGAGATACGCAGTATTTT. This codes for CASSQVWGAGDTQYF.

V and J are TRBV7-9 and TRBJ2-7, with D possibly called TRBD1 or TRBD2 (6 bases each). V dropped 7 bases and J dropped 6 bases, with 19 bases sitting between them. The CDR3 is made up of 14 amino acids. CDR1 and CDR2 from the germline V gene are SEHNR and FQNEAQ (reference sequence). The CDR3: CASTSGQGLSEQYF. Here the CDR3 DNA reads TGTGCCAGCACCAGCGGGCAGGGGTTAAGCGAGCAGTACTTC.